Shown below are 20 T cell receptor beta chains from a single sample sequenced in a study of cytomegalovirus exposure and HLA in healthy donors (TCRdb year 2017). Receptors were amplified or captured by the immunoSEQ multiplex PCR assay. For the multiplex PCR, a mixture combining 60 forward primers for TCR Vbeta segments and 13 reverse primers for TCR Jbeta segments was used. TCRdb provides this immuneACCESS table in a form limited to in-frame rearrangements. Some clones are lacking; in checked studies, under half of them reflect an unresolved V gene, and why the rest are absent is not known. In all, the sample holds some 90,000 clones, and over 70% of those were seen once. The top ten clones comprise about 32% of the sample. The sample consisted of PBMCs. The origin of the receptors is a man in his forties or fifties in good health and CMV-seropositive.

The chain combines TRBV6-1 with TRBJ1-1; possibly TRBD1 for D (5 bases). V shed 6 bases and J shed 0 bases, with 8 bases lying between them. There are 13 residues in the CDR3. Looked up from germline, CDR1 is MNHNS and CDR2 is SASEGT. The CDR3 DNA sequence: TGTGCCAGCAGACAAGGGGTGAACACTGAAGCTTTCTTT. Translation: CASRQGVNTEAFF.

The V gene is TRBV5-1, the J gene TRBJ1-1, with D possibly TRBD1 on 6 matching bases. V was clipped by 1 base and J by 4 bases, with 11 bases between them. Per germline, CDR1 SGHRS and CDR2 YFSETQ. The CDR3 consists of 14 residues. CDR3 residues: CASSLLGASTEAFF. In DNA form, the CDR3 reads TGCGCCAGCAGCTTGTTGGGGGCGAGCACTGAAGCTTTCTTT.

This chain links TRBV15 with TRBJ2-3; TRBD2 matches at 10 bases. J was trimmed by 4 bases and V by 1 base; bases with no gene match: 5. The germline V gene has CDR1 LNHNV and CDR2 YYDKDF (reference sequence). The CDR3 is made up of 16 amino acids. The CDR3 spells CATSRAVLAGSDTQYF. CDR3 DNA: TGTGCCACCAGCAGAGCTGTACTAGCGGGATCAGATACGCAGTATTTT.

About this clone itself: One end of the junction varies from germline; a read error may be responsible. This chain links TRBV7-9 with TRBJ1-1; 11 positions agree with TRBD1. The germline CDR1 and CDR2 sequences are SEHNR and FQNEAQ (reference sequence). The CDR3 has 13 amino acids. This CDR3 reads CSSSRTGGSVAFF. The CDR3 DNA reads TGTTCCAGCAGCCGGACAGGGGGCTCTGTAGCTTTCTTT.

This clone was recorded only once. V and J are TRBV12-5 and TRBJ2-1, with D perhaps TRBD1 (6 bases). The CDR3 is 16 residues long. Trimming took 1 base from V and 0 from J, leaving 10 bases between them. In germline, CDR1 is LGHNT, CDR2 FRNRAP. The CDR3 coding sequence is TGTGCTAGTGGTTTGGGGGGACAAGGCTCCTACAATGAGCAGTTCTTC. Residues: CASGLGGQGSYNEQFF.

This clone was counted between two and nine times. The chain is built from TRBV30 and TRBJ2-1; 8 bases line up with TRBD2. The CDR3 runs to 13 residues. The germline CDR1 and CDR2 sequences are GTSNPN and SVGIG (reference sequence). The trim removed 8 bases at V and 9 bases at J, leaving 12 bases unmatched. This chain's CDR3 is CARPRREGSEQFF. CDR3 bases: TGTGCCCGCCCTCGACGGGAGGGAAGTGAGCAGTTCTTC.

V and J are TRBV2 and TRBJ2-2; no definite D call. The V gene lost 6 bases and the J gene lost 0 bases, with 8 bases spanning the gap. Germline V CDR1 and CDR2: SNHLY, FYNNEI. The CDR3 contains 14 residues. The CDR3 loop reads CASSQVANTGELFF. As DNA, the CDR3 is TGTGCCAGCAGCCAGGTAGCGAACACCGGGGAGCTGTTTTTT.

The chain employs TRBV7-6 and TRBJ2-1; TRBD2 agrees at 7 bases. Germline-derived CDR1 and CDR2 are SGHVS and FNYEAQ. With 7 bases clipped from V and 5 bases from J, the junction kept 11 bases outside the gene matches. The CDR3 consists of 15 residues. The CDR3 is CASTPGASGHNEQFF. DNA of the CDR3: TGTGCCAGCACCCCCGGGGCTAGCGGCCACAATGAGCAGTTCTTC. Using reference TRBV7-6 and TRBJ2-1 for the parts outside the CDR3, the full variable domain is GAGVSQSPRYKVTKRGQDVALRCDPISGHVSLYWYRQALGQGPEFLTYFNYEAQQDKSGLPNDRFSAERPEGSISTLTIQRTEQRDSAMYRCASTPGASGHNEQFFGPGTRLTVL.

This chain links TRBV6-6 with TRBJ2-5; possibly TRBD2 for D (6 bases). Germline V lookup: CDR1 MNHNY, CDR2 SVGAGI (reference sequence). With 2 bases removed from V and 2 bases from J, the gap between germline ends came to 15 bases. The CDR3 is 16 residues long. The CDR3 DNA is TGTGCCAGCAGTTACCTACCGGGGGTCGTACAAGAGACCCAGTACTTC. It yields the protein CASSYLPGVVQETQYF.

The chain employs TRBV7-2 and TRBJ1-3; D unclear. Germline lookup yields CDR1 SGHTA and CDR2 FQGNSA. V gave up 1 base and J gave up 4 bases, with 11 bases separating them. The CDR3 sequence is 15 residues long. The CDR3 reads CASSLDPSGGNTIYF. As DNA, the CDR3 is TGTGCCAGCAGCTTAGATCCGTCGGGGGGAAACACCATATATTTT. The full variable domain, with the rest looked up from reference TRBV7-2 and TRBJ1-3, is GAGVSQSPSNKVTEKGKDVELRCDPISGHTALYWYRQSLGQGLEFLIYFQGNSAPDKSGLPSDRFSAERTGGSVSTLTIQRTQQEDSAVYLCASSLDPSGGNTIYFGEGSWLTVV.

This chain uses TRBV7-9 with TRBJ2-5, with a weak D call TRBD1 (6 bases). CDR3 length equals 15 residues. The germline V gene has CDR1 SEHNR and CDR2 FQNEAQ (reference sequence). The ends were cut back, 0 bases at V and 3 bases at J, with 11 bases in the middle. CDR3 loop: CASSLAGNREETQYF. CDR3 bases: TGTGCCAGCAGCTTAGCGGGGAACAGGGAAGAGACCCAGTACTTC.

The chain couples TRBV5-1 to TRBJ1-2, with 7 bases matching TRBD1. The CDR3 consists of 16 residues. V trimming: 2 bases; J trimming: 4 bases; junction bases outside the gene matches: 11. Germline loops: CDR1 SGHRS, CDR2 YFSETQ. The CDR3 DNA reads as TGCGCCAGCAGCTTAGGGGGCAGGGGGTCCTCCTATGGCTACACCTTC. Its translation: CASSLGGRGSSYGYTF.

V is TRBV5-1 and J is TRBJ2-2; possibly TRBD2 for D (6 bases). Germline CDR1 and CDR2: SGHRS and YFSETQ. The CDR3 covers 15 residues. Trimming removed 7 bases from V and 0 bases from J, with 13 bases in between. In DNA, the CDR3 is TGCGCCAGCGCCCGGGAGACAACGAACACCGGGGAGCTGTTTTTT. Amino acids: CASARETTNTGELFF.

The J gene is TRBJ2-3, the V gene TRBV11-2; TRBD2 matches 13 bases. There are 15 residues in the CDR3. In germline, CDR1 is SGHAT, CDR2 FQNNGV. V dropped 8 bases and J dropped 2; count of bases not matched to a gene: 4. The CDR3 region is CASETSGRNTDTQYF. The CDR3 nucleotides are TGTGCCAGCGAGACTAGCGGGAGGAACACAGATACGCAGTATTTT.

V and J are TRBV2 and TRBJ2-3; 12 positions match TRBD2. The CDR3 loop spans 14 amino acids. The germline CDR1 and CDR2 sequences are SNHLY and FYNNEI. Trimming at V came to 11 bases and at J to 4 bases, leaving 7 bases not matched to a gene. The chain's CDR3 is CAVTSGRLADTQYF. The CDR3 DNA reads as TGTGCCGTTACTAGCGGGAGGTTAGCAGATACGCAGTATTTT. The variable domain in full, completed from reference TRBV2 and TRBJ2-3, reads EPEVTQTPSHQVTQMGQEVILRCVPISNHLYFYWYRQILGQKVEFLVSFYNNEISEKSEIFDDQFSVERPDGSNFTLKIRSTKLEDSAMYFCAVTSGRLADTQYFGPGTRLTVL.

The chain is built from TRBV28 and TRBJ2-5; TRBD2 matches 7 bases. The CDR3 is 16 amino acids. The V gene's germline CDR1 is MDHEN and CDR2 SYDVKM. Germline trimming cut 2 bases from V and 2 bases from J; bases unmatched to any gene: 8. The CDR3 nucleotides are TGTGCCAGCAGTTTAGCGTCTAGCGGAGTACAAGAGACCCAGTACTTC. Translated, it gives CASSLASSGVQETQYF.

In its sample, this clone was seen a few times. This chain connects TRBV19 to TRBJ1-1, with D perhaps TRBD1 (5 bases). This CDR3 has 14 amino acids. Germline V gene data show CDR1 as LNHDA and CDR2 as SQIVND (reference sequence). V was pared by 4 bases and J by 6 bases, with 15 bases between. In nucleotides, the CDR3 is TGTGCCAGTAGTACCCGACAGTACAACTCTGAAGCTTTCTTT. This codes for CASSTRQYNSEAFF.

The V call is TRBV27, the J call TRBJ1-3, with D uncertain. Trimming pared 5 bases from V and 0 bases from J, leaving 20 bases between. Germline values: CDR1 MNHEY, CDR2 SMNVEV (reference sequence). The CDR3 is 18 residues long. The DNA of the CDR3 is TGTGCCAGCAGTCCACTAGCCCCGGACGGAGTCTCTGGAAACACCATATATTTT. Amino acid sequence: CASSPLAPDGVSGNTIYF.

The rearrangement links TRBV7-2 to TRBJ1-1; D is uncertain. V lost 6 bases and J 3 bases, leaving 20 bases between the germline ends. Per the germline V gene, CDR1 is SGHTA and CDR2 is FQGNSA. This CDR3 region has 16 residues. CDR3 region: CASRSRKGERYTEAFF. The CDR3 DNA follows: TGTGCCAGCAGATCACGTAAGGGAGAACGGTACACTGAAGCTTTCTTT.

The rearrangement joins TRBV21-1 to TRBJ1-1; the table's D call TRBD1 went unverified against the DNA. TRBV21-1 is a pseudogene. The CDR3 runs to 16 residues. The CDR3 coding sequence is TGTGCCAGCAGCAAAGCGGTCAGGTCGCCGAACACTGAAGCTTTCTTT. Translation gives CASSKAVRSPNTEAFF.